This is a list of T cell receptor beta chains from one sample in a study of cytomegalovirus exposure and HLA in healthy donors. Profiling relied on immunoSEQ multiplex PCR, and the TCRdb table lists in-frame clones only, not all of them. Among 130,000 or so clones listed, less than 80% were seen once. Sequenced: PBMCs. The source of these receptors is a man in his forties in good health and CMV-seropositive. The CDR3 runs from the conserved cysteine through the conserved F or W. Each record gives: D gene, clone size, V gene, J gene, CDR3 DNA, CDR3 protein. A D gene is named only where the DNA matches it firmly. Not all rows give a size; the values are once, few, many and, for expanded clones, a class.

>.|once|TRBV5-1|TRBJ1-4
TGCGCCAGCAGCTTGGAAGGAGTGAGAGAAAAACTGTTTTTT
CASSLEGVREKLFF
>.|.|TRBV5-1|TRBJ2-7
TGCGCCAGCAGCTTGGTGGGGGCGCTCTCCTACGAGCAGTACTTC
CASSLVGALSYEQYF
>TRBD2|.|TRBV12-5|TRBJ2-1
TGTGCTAGTGGTTTGGCCAAGTCGGGGGGACTCTACAATGAGCAGTTCTTC
CASGLAKSGGLYNEQFF
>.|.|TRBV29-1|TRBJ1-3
TGCAGCGTTGAAGTCCCGGCGTGGGGCCTCTCTGGAAACACCATATATTTT
CSVEVPAWGLSGNTIYF
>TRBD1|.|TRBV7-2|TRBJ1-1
TGTGCCAGCAGCACCTTGGGTCGGGCCAGGGGGGCTTTCTTT
CASSTLGRARGAFF
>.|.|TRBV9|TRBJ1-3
TGTGCCAGCAGCGTAGCCGGGTGGGGAAACACCATATATTTT
CASSVAGWGNTIYF
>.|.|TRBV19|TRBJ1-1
TGTGCCAGTACAGATCTTGGCGAAGCTTTCTTT
CASTDLGEAFF
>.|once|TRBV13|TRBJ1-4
TGTGCCAGCAGCTTAGCAGGGAGGGCAACTAATGAAAAACTGTTTTTT
CASSLAGRATNEKLFF
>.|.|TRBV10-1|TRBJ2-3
TGCGCCAGCAGTGAGCCAGACAGGATTCTTAGCACAGATACGCAGTATTTT
CASSEPDRILSTDTQYF
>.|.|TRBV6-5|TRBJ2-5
TGTGCCAGCAGCCGGACAGTCCAAGAGACCCAGTACTTC
CASSRTVQETQYF
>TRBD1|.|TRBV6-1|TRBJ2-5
TGTGCCAGCACCAAAGGACAGGGGTTGGAGACCCAGTACTTC
CASTKGQGLETQYF
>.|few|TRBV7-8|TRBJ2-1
TGTGCCAGCAGCTTGGTTAGTGGGCGCAATGAGCAGTTCTTC
CASSLVSGRNEQFF
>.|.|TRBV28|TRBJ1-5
TGTGCCAGCAGACGAGGGGGTAGCAATCAGCCCCAGCATTTT
CASRRGGSNQPQHF
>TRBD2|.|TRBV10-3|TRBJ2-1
TGTGCCATCAGTGCGGGACTAGCGCTAGCCTCCTCCTACAATGAGCAGTTCTTC
CAISAGLALASSYNEQFF
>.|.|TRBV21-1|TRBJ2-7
TGTGCCAGCAGCAAAAAGTGGGACAGCGGGGGGCACTCCTACGAGCAGTACTTC
CASSKKWDSGGHSYEQYF
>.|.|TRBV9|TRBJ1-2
TGTGCCAGCAGCCCGCCGTGGGCCTATGGCTACACCTTC
CASSPPWAYGYTF
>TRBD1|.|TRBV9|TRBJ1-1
TGTGCCAGCAGCTTCCTACAGGGGGCGGAGGACACTGAAGCTTTCTTT
CASSFLQGAEDTEAFF
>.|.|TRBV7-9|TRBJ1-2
TGTGCCAGCAGCTTAGGCGGCCTCGGCGGGGCGCAGGAGGGCTACACCTTC
CASSLGGLGGAQEGYTF
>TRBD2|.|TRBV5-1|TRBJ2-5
TGCGCCAGCAGCCTGAGGACTAGCGGGGTAGGAGAGACCCAGTACTTC
CASSLRTSGVGETQYF
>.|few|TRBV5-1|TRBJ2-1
TGCGCCAGCAGCTTGGATAACAATGAGCAGTTCTTC
CASSLDNNEQFF
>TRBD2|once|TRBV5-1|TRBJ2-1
TGCGCCAGCAGCTTGGGACCGGGACTAGCGGGGGTGAATGAGCAGTTCTTC
CASSLGPGLAGVNEQFF
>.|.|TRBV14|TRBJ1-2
TGTGCCAGCACCCCACTCGGGGGGGGCTATGGCTACACCTTC
CASTPLGGGYGYTF